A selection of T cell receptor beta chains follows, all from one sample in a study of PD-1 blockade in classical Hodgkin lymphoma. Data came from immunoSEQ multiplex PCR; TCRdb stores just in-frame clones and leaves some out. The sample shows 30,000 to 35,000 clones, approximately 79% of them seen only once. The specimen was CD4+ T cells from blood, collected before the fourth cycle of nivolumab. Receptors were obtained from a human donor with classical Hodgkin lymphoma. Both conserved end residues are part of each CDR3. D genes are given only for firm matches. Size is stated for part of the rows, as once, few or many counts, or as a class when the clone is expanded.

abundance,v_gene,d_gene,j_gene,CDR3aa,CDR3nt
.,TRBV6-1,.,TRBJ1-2,CASRETGDYGYTF,TGTGCCAGCAGGGAGACAGGAGACTATGGCTACACCTTC
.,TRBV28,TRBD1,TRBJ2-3,CASRGQTGIWGTDTQYF,TGTGCCAGCAGGGGCCAGACAGGGATATGGGGTACAGATACGCAGTATTTT
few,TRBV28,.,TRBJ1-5,CASSLSGYSNQPQHF,TGTGCCAGCAGTTTATCGGGGTATAGCAATCAGCCCCAGCATTTT
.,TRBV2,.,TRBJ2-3,CASTGDADTQYF,TGTGCCAGCACAGGGGATGCAGATACGCAGTATTTT
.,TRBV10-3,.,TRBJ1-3,CASRPGDSGNTIYF,TGTGCCAGCCGACCCGGGGACTCTGGAAACACCATATATTTT
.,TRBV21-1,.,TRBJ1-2,CASSKDASANYGYTF,TGTGCCAGCAGCAAAGACGCGTCAGCTAACTATGGCTACACCTTC
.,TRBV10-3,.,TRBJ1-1,CASVGARQLNTEAFF,TGTGCCTCAGTTGGGGCCCGCCAATTGAACACTGAAGCTTTCTTT
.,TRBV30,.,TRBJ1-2,CAWSGHIYGYTF,TGTGCCTGGAGTGGGCACATCTATGGCTACACCTTC
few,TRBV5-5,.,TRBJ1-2,CASSFRGYGYTF,TGTGCCAGCAGCTTTCGTGGCTATGGCTACACCTTC
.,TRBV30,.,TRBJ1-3,CAWSPTGGNTIYF,TGTGCCTGGAGTCCCACCGGGGGAAACACCATATATTTT
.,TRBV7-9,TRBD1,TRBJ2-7,CASSSTLLSTGAYEQYF,TGTGCCAGCAGCTCCACCTTACTCTCCACAGGGGCCTACGAGCAGTACTTC
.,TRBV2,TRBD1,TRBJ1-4,CASSATGKAANEKLFF,TGTGCCAGCAGTGCGACAGGGAAAGCGGCTAATGAAAAACTGTTTTTT
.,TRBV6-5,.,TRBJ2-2,CASRNAGANTGELFF,TGTGCCAGCAGAAACGCCGGGGCCAACACCGGGGAGCTGTTTTTT
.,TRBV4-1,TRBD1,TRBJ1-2,CASSQPRFEIRGAYGYTF,TGCGCCAGCAGCCAACCCCGGTTTGAGATCAGGGGGGCATATGGCTACACCTTC
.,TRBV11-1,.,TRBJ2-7,CASSRNRDTYEQYF,TGTGCCAGCAGCCGTAACAGGGATACCTACGAGCAGTACTTC
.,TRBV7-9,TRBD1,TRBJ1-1,CASSRGGGWDTEAFF,TGTGCCAGCAGCCGAGGGGGCGGGTGGGACACTGAAGCTTTCTTT
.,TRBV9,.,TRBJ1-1,CASSAGEGPEAFF,TGTGCCAGCAGCGCAGGGGAGGGGCCCGAAGCTTTCTTT
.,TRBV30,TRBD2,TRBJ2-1,CAWSVASGGNEQFF,TGTGCCTGGAGTGTAGCTAGCGGGGGTAATGAGCAGTTCTTC
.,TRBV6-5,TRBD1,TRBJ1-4,CASSRQGAGKLFF,TGTGCCAGCAGTAGACAGGGGGCCGGAAAACTGTTTTTT
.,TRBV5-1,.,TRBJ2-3,CASRIDRTDTQYF,TGCGCCAGCAGGATAGACCGCACAGATACGCAGTATTTT
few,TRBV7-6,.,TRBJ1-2,CASSPTIANYGYTF,TGTGCCAGCAGCCCTACCATTGCTAACTATGGCTACACCTTC
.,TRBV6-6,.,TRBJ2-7,CASSYPGGPSYEQYF,TGTGCCAGCAGTTACCCGGGGGGCCCGTCCTACGAGCAGTACTTC
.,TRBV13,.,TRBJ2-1,CASSSDEKHEQFF,TGTGCCAGCAGCTCGGACGAGAAGCATGAGCAGTTCTTC
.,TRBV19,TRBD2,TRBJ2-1,CASSIGFGGFDEQFF,TGTGCCAGTAGTATCGGGTTCGGGGGGTTCGATGAGCAGTTCTTC
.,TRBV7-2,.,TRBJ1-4,CASSLTGATNEKLFF,TGTGCCAGCAGCCTCACCGGGGCAACTAATGAAAAACTGTTTTTT
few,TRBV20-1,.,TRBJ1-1,CSVPPDFF,TGCAGTGTCCCCCCGGATTTCTTT
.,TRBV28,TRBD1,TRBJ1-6,CASRGDRGVSSYNSPLHF,TGTGCCAGCAGGGGGGACAGGGGCGTAAGCTCCTATAATTCACCCCTCCACTTT
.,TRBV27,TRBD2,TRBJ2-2,CASSPWTSGAGELFF,TGTGCCAGCAGTCCCTGGACTAGCGGTGCCGGGGAGCTGTTTTTT
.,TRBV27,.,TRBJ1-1,CASSPPPPGTEAFF,TGTGCCAGCAGTCCCCCTCCTCCGGGGACTGAAGCTTTCTTT
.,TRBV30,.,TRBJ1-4,CAWSDGGGKKLFF,TGTGCCTGGAGTGACGGCGGTGGCAAAAAACTGTTTTTT
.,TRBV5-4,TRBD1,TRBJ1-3,CASSGDRGDGNTIYF,TGTGCCAGCAGCGGGGACAGGGGGGATGGAAACACCATATATTTT
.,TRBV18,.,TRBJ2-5,CASSPVVETQYF,TGTGCCAGCTCACCGGTTGTAGAGACCCAGTACTTC
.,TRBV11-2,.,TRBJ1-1,CASSQLNTEAFF,TGTGCCAGCAGCCAGCTGAACACTGAAGCTTTCTTT
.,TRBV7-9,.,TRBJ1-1,CASSPLSWGYGMKNTEAFF,TGTGCCAGCAGCCCCCTATCGTGGGGGTATGGAATGAAGAACACTGAAGCTTTCTTT
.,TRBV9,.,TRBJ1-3,CASSVSTGNTIYF,TGTGCCAGCAGCGTAAGCACCGGAAACACCATATATTTT
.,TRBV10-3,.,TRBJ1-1,CAISDVGTEAFF,TGTGCCATCAGTGATGTGGGGACTGAAGCTTTCTTT
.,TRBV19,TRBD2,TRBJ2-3,CASSIGAGGTDTQYF,TGTGCCAGTAGTATAGGAGCGGGGGGCACAGATACGCAGTATTTT
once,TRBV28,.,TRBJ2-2,CASSPTSGLMGTGELFF,TGTGCCAGCAGTCCAACCTCCGGGCTAATGGGAACCGGGGAGCTGTTTTTT
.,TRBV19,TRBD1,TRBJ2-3,CASSRLGQGPTDTQYF,TGTGCCAGTAGTCGCCTGGGACAGGGGCCCACAGATACGCAGTATTTT
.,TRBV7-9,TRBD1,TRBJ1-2,CASTPGDRVNYGYTF,TGTGCCAGCACCCCAGGGGACAGGGTTAACTATGGCTACACCTTC
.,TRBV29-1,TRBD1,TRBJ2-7,CSATRTGLTYEQYF,TGCAGCGCCACGAGGACAGGGCTAACCTACGAGCAGTACTTC
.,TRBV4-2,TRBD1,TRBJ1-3,CASSQQTGVRNTIYF,TGTGCCAGCAGCCAACAGACAGGGGTCCGAAACACCATATATTTT
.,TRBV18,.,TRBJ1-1,CASSEGGTSDTEAFF,TGTGCCAGCTCAGAGGGAGGGACTTCGGACACTGAAGCTTTCTTT
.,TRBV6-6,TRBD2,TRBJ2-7,CASRKPGLGGSYEQYF,TGTGCCAGCAGGAAACCGGGACTAGGGGGCTCCTACGAGCAGTACTTC